This T cell receptor beta chain was obtained from a study of CD8 T cells in ankylosing spondylitis. Study results and limitations: Seemingly characteristic of ankylosing spondylitis blood was a TCR beta motif consisting of eight highly homologous variants. Clones that were linked to disease were CD8+ and were relatively rare in peripheral blood. Disease-associated clones were reportedly significantly overrepresented in matched ankylosing spondylitis synovial fluid.

Making the TCR beta libraries involved quantitative 5'-RACE with molecular barcodes. TCRdb fed the 5' RACE reads into MiXCR, producing one record per CDR3 protein. The sample holds around 770,000 distinct CDR3 sequences; under 20% are singletons and the top ten take around a fifth. To note about this clonotype: Its antigen remains unidentified.

The TCR sequence derives from a male donor with ankylosing spondylitis. Sequencing was done on a sample of blood, either unsorted or a sorted T cell fraction (not recorded which).

CDR3 amino acids: CASSRGRSDTQYF. The CDR3 nucleotides are TGTGCCAGCAGCCGGGGTAGATCAGATACGCAGTATTTT. The gene calls are TRBV6-1 and TRBJ2-3; TRBD2 is a possible D gene (5 bases). CDR1 is MNHNS and CDR2 is SASEGT in the germline V gene. V was clipped by 6 bases and J by 4 bases, with 11 bases between them. This CDR3 region has 13 residues.